This T cell receptor (beta chain) stems from a study of T-cell memory formation after mild COVID-19. Study-level background: The two donors had largely donor-specific TCR clusters. General observations from the study: Among CD4+ contracting clones, most were CM and EM, and CD8+ ones EMRA.

V dropped 4 bases and J dropped 3; count of bases not matched to a gene: 12. The CDR3 has 17 amino acids. In germline, CDR1 is MGHDK, CDR2 SYGVNS. Constant-segment-primed 5'RACE gave TCR alpha and TCR beta cDNA libraries with sample barcodes and UMIs. TCRdb reanalysed the 5' RACE reads using MiXCR and keeps one entry per CDR3 protein. The table shows hundreds of thousands of distinct CDR3 sequences, with roughly 22% occurring only once. This clonotype appeared a few times. Its antigen is unidentified. The origin of this receptor is an adult woman who had mild COVID-19 (a few samples of this study predate the infection). Cell type and time point are not known. Sequenced material: PBMCs or a T cell subset sorted from them (not recorded which). The chain employs TRBV25-1 and TRBJ2-4; 7 bases are a match to TRBD1. CDR3 in amino acids: CASSAAGGDSGKNIQYF. The DNA of the CDR3 is TGTGCCAGCAGTGCGGCAGGGGGTGACTCGGGCAAAAACATTCAGTACTTC.